These 29 T cell receptor beta chains were all obtained from the same sample, sequenced in a study of OX40 agonist ivuxolimab in advanced cancers. Repertoires were generated with immunoSEQ multiplex PCR, while TCRdb's copy carries only in-frame clones and drops some. The sample yields under 85,000 clones, 87% seen once. Source: CD4+ or CD8+ T cells sorted from blood, taken in a trial of the OX40 agonist ivuxolimab. All receptors derive from an adult with an advanced solid tumor such as melanoma, head and neck, liver or kidney cancer.

The rearrangement joins TRBV5-4 to TRBJ2-7; possibly TRBD1 or TRBD2 for D (5 bases each). V dropped 4 bases and J dropped 0 bases, with 11 bases sitting between them. CDR3 length equals 14 residues. Germline-derived CDR1 and CDR2 are SGHNT and YYREEE (reference sequence). The DNA for the CDR3 is TGTGCCAGCAGCGTAGGGACCGGCTCCTACGAGCAGTACTTC. Protein product: CASSVGTGSYEQYF.

This clone showed up just once. The chain couples TRBV5-6 to TRBJ1-4; D is undetermined. The CDR3 loop spans 16 amino acids. CDR1 SGHDT and CDR2 YYEEEE come from the germline V gene. V was clipped by 1 base and J by 1 base, with 11 bases between them. This chain's CDR3 is CASSLTGIGTNEKLFF. DNA for the CDR3: TGTGCCAGCAGCTTGACGGGGATCGGAACTAATGAAAAACTGTTTTTT.

V gene TRBV29-1 combines with J gene TRBJ1-5; D remains unclear. Germline CDR1 and CDR2: SQVTM and ANQGSEA. V was trimmed by 6 bases and J by 3 bases, leaving 9 bases between them. The CDR3 contains 12 residues. CDR3 residues: CSVGSSNQPQHF. As DNA, the CDR3 is TGCAGCGTGGGGTCGTCCAATCAGCCCCAGCATTTT.

This clone appeared once. V usage is TRBV6-1 and J usage is TRBJ2-2; 9 bases are a match to TRBD2. This CDR3 is 15 amino acids long. With 4 bases clipped from V and 5 bases from J, the junction kept 5 bases outside the gene matches. Germline V CDR1 and CDR2: MNHNS, SASEGT. For the CDR3, the DNA is TGTGCCAGCAGTGGGGTAGCGGGAGCTACCGGGGAGCTGTTTTTT. It is translated as CASSGVAGATGELFF.

The chain has TRBV7-2 and TRBJ2-2; 12 bases are a match to TRBD2. The CDR3 loop spans 18 amino acids. Looked up from germline, CDR1 is SGHTA and CDR2 is FQGNSA. J was trimmed by 4 bases and V by 1 base; bases with no gene match: 7. The CDR3 sequence is CASSLGGLAGGVTGELFF. For the CDR3, the DNA is TGTGCCAGCAGCTTAGGGGGGCTAGCGGGAGGGGTCACCGGGGAGCTGTTTTTT.

A single count supports this clone. The sample contains more than one DNA sequence encoding this CDR3. The chain employs TRBV18 and TRBJ2-5, with D possibly being TRBD1 (6 bases). Germline CDR1 and CDR2: KGHSH and LQKENI. Trimming removed 5 bases from V and 3 bases from J, with 10 bases in between. This CDR3 comprises 13 residues. The CDR3 bases are TGTGCCAGCTCAAGTGGACAGAAAGAGACCCAGTACTTC. Residues: CASSSGQKETQYF.

This clone was observed a few times. This chain joins TRBV5-8 and TRBJ1-6; possible D gene TRBD1, 5 bases. V lost 2 bases and J lost 10, with 13 bases in between. The CDR3 extends over 14 amino acids. Per the germline V gene, CDR1 is SGHTS and CDR2 is YDEGEE. The CDR3 DNA is TGTGCCAGCAGCTTTTGGGACGTCGTATCACCCCTCCACTTT. Translated: CASSFWDVVSPLHF.

V and J are TRBV7-6 and TRBJ2-1; D is tentatively TRBD1 or TRBD2 (5 bases each). CDR1 SGHVS and CDR2 FNYEAQ come from the germline V gene. Trimming took 3 bases from V and 13 from J, leaving 16 bases between them. This CDR3 is built from 13 residues. CDR3 nucleotides: TGTGCCAGCAGCTTCCGGATCCGGGACCCCCAGTTCTTC. It encodes CASSFRIRDPQFF.

The chain carries TRBV29-1 and TRBJ2-5; the D gene is possibly TRBD1 (5 bases). The CDR3 is 13 residues long. CDR1 is SQVTM, CDR2 ANQGSEA, per germline. Trimming took off 8 bases at V and 0 bases at J, with 13 bases between the two ends. CDR3 amino acids: CSFRVSHQETQYF. The CDR3 region has the DNA TGCAGCTTCAGGGTTTCCCACCAAGAGACCCAGTACTTC.

The chain recombines TRBV21-1 with TRBJ1-2; the D call TRBD1 from the table was never checked on the DNA. TRBV21-1 is tagged as a pseudogene. This CDR3 comprises 17 residues. The CDR3 DNA is TGTGCCAGCAGCAAAGTTATGGTAGACAACTTTTCCTATGGCTACACCTTC. It is translated as CASSKVMVDNFSYGYTF.

The chain couples TRBV5-1 to TRBJ2-7; 9 bases fit TRBD1. The CDR3 is made up of 15 amino acids. V lost 4 bases to trimming and J lost 1 base; unmatched junction nucleotides: 6. The germline V gene has CDR1 SGHRS and CDR2 YFSETQ. CDR3 bases: TGCGCCAGCAGCATTCTGACAGGGGGATCCTACGAGCAGTACTTC. Amino acid sequence: CASSILTGGSYEQYF.

The chain combines TRBV9 with TRBJ2-5, with D perhaps TRBD1 or TRBD2 (6 bases each). CDR1 and CDR2 from the germline V gene are SGDLS and YYNGEE. V was trimmed by 3 bases and J by 5 bases, leaving 14 bases between them. The CDR3 totals 14 residues. CDR3 residues: CASSAILGGETQYF. As DNA, the CDR3 is TGTGCCAGCAGCGCAATCCTAGGGGGGGAGACCCAGTACTTC. Drawing the rest from reference TRBV9 and TRBJ2-5, the complete variable domain is DSGVTQTPKHLITATGQRVTLRCSPRSGDLSVYWYQQSLDQGLQFLIQYYNGEERAKGNILERFSAQQFPDLHSELNLSSLELGDSALYFCASSAILGGETQYFGPGTRLLVL.

The rearrangement links TRBV5-1 to TRBJ1-1, with unresolved D. Germline loops: CDR1 SGHRS, CDR2 YFSETQ. Trimming shortened V by 5 bases and J by 11 bases, and 16 bases separated the two germline ends. CDR3 length equals 12 residues. The CDR3 DNA follows: TGCGCCAGCAGAAGGAGCGAAGGGCCCGCTTTCTTT. It encodes CASRRSEGPAFF.

The chain couples TRBV5-1 to TRBJ1-4, with 8 bases lining up with TRBD1. CDR1 is SGHRS, CDR2 YFSETQ, per germline. The CDR3 has 16 amino acids. V shed 5 bases, J shed 5 bases, and the junction held 11 bases outside the gene matches. Written as DNA, the CDR3 is TGCGCCAGCAGGAACGAGGGGACAGGCAAAAATGAAAAACTGTTTTTT. Amino acid sequence: CASRNEGTGKNEKLFF.

The V call is TRBV11-2, the J call TRBJ2-5; D possibly corresponds to TRBD2 (7 bases). The CDR3 length is 15 residues. V lost 0 bases, J lost 5 bases, and 13 bases lay in between. Germline loops: CDR1 SGHAT, CDR2 FQNNGV. The CDR3 loop is CASSLDGGAEETQYF. For the CDR3, the DNA is TGTGCCAGCAGCTTAGATGGGGGGGCGGAGGAGACCCAGTACTTC.

The chain carries TRBV5-4 and TRBJ2-2, with D hard to call. CDR3 length: 14 amino acids. Trimming took 3 bases from V and 1 from J, leaving 7 bases between them. Germline V gene lookup returns CDR1 SGHNT and CDR2 YYREEE (reference sequence). The CDR3 loop reads CASSSVGNTGELFF. CDR3 coding DNA: TGTGCCAGCAGCTCGGTGGGGAACACCGGGGAGCTGTTTTTT.

The chain couples TRBV6-5 to TRBJ2-1; tentatively, D is TRBD2 (7 bases). V was pared by 11 bases and J by 7 bases, with 12 bases between. The CDR3 contains 11 residues. Germline V gene sequence: CDR1 MNHEY, CDR2 SVGAGI. In DNA, the CDR3 is TGTGCCGCAAGGGGGGGGAATGAGCAGTTCTTC. It encodes CAARGGNEQFF.

This clone was found a few times. The DNA for the CDR3 is TGCGCCAGCAAGGTGGGTCCCTCCTCGAACACTGAAGCTTTCTTT. Translation: CASKVGPSSNTEAFF. The V and J genes are TRBV5-1 and TRBJ1-1; D ambiguous. Per germline, CDR1 SGHRS and CDR2 YFSETQ. V shed 6 bases and J shed 1 base, with 16 bases lying between them. The CDR3 consists of 15 residues.

The J gene is TRBJ1-2, the V gene TRBV27; TRBD1 might be the D (5 bases). Germline V gene data show CDR1 as MNHEY and CDR2 as SMNVEV (reference sequence). The V and J ends lost 1 base and 8 bases respectively, with 11 bases between them. The CDR3 totals 13 residues. CDR3 in DNA: TGTGCCAGCAGTTTATGGGGGGAGGGAGGCTACACCTTC. Its protein product is CASSLWGEGGYTF.

This chain joins TRBV5-1 and TRBJ1-2; D possibly corresponds to TRBD1 (6 bases). V was shortened by 0 bases and J by 6 bases, with 27 bases between the two germline ends. The CDR3 runs 19 residues. Per germline, CDR1 SGHRS and CDR2 YFSETQ. CDR3 DNA sequence: TGCGCCAGCAGCTTGGGGTCATTTGGCAGGGGAATCGCGACGGATGGCTACACCTTC. It yields the protein CASSLGSFGRGIATDGYTF.

The rearrangement links TRBV30 to TRBJ2-5, with no clear D. Between the trimmed V and J ends, which lost 1 base and 1 base, there was a span of 10 bases. The germline gives CDR1 GTSNPN, CDR2 SVGIG (reference sequence). The CDR3 has 14 amino acids. The CDR3 loop reads CAWSGIRVQETQYF. The DNA for the CDR3 is TGTGCCTGGAGTGGGATCCGGGTCCAAGAGACCCAGTACTTC.

This sequence joins TRBV18 and TRBJ1-3; 7 bases are a match to TRBD1. This CDR3 has 16 residues. With V trimmed by 1 base and J by 6 bases, 9 bases remained unmatched. The germline gives CDR1 KGHSH, CDR2 LQKENI. The CDR3 reads CASSPLLDRRLNTIYF. The CDR3 DNA follows: TGTGCCAGCTCACCACTCTTGGACAGGCGGCTAAACACCATATATTTT.

The CDR3, as DNA: TGCGCCAGCAGCTCCGGTGAACTAGCGGGAAGCACAGATACGCAGTATTTT. It codes for CASSSGELAGSTDTQYF. The gene calls are TRBV5-1 and TRBJ2-3; 10 nucleotides match TRBD2. This CDR3 spans 17 amino acids. V lost 3 bases, J lost 0 bases, and 7 bases stayed unmatched. The V gene's germline CDR1 is SGHRS and CDR2 YFSETQ.

This rearrangement joins TRBV7-2 to TRBJ1-1; 9 bases line up with TRBD1. The CDR3 consists of 14 residues. Germline assignment: CDR1 SGHTA and CDR2 FQGNSA. V trimming: 3 bases; J trimming: 10 bases; junction bases outside the gene matches: 9. CDR3 coding DNA: TGTGCCAGCAGCTTGGGACAGGGAGATTGGAGAGCTTTCTTT. It translates to CASSLGQGDWRAFF.

This chain uses TRBV6-5 with TRBJ1-5, with D hard to call. V lost 0 bases, J lost 15 bases, and 15 bases lay in between. CDR3 length: 13 residues. Looked up from germline, CDR1 is MNHEY and CDR2 is SVGAGI. In DNA, the CDR3 is TGTGCCAGCAGTTACTCTGTTCCTTTGGAGCTGCATTTT. Protein: CASSYSVPLELHF.

The J gene is TRBJ1-1, the V gene TRBV6-6; weak D call: TRBD1 (5 bases). The CDR3 spans 16 residues. Germline V gene lookup returns CDR1 MNHNY and CDR2 SVGAGI (reference sequence). Deletions cut 0 bases from V and 1 base from J, with 12 bases between. The CDR3 protein is CASSYSKGTENTEAFF. CDR3 bases: TGTGCCAGCAGTTACTCGAAAGGGACGGAGAACACTGAAGCTTTCTTT.

The V call is TRBV10-2, the J call TRBJ2-1, with unresolved D. The CDR3 runs to 14 residues. Per the germline V gene, CDR1 is WSHSY and CDR2 is SAAADI. V was trimmed by 6 bases and J by 1 base, leaving 10 bases between them. The CDR3 reads CASRMSDSYNEQFF. CDR3 coding DNA: TGCGCCAGCAGAATGTCCGATTCCTACAATGAGCAGTTCTTC.

This clone was counted only a few times. CDR3 residues: CAWSRGRDTEAFF. The CDR3 DNA sequence: TGTGCCTGGAGCCGGGGTCGGGACACTGAAGCTTTCTTT. This chain joins TRBV30 and TRBJ1-1; D gene unclear. The CDR3 has 13 amino acids. Trimming took off 3 bases at V and 3 bases at J, with 11 bases between the two ends. CDR1 is GTSNPN, CDR2 SVGIG, per germline (reference sequence).

This sequence joins TRBV6-5 and TRBJ2-5; no firm D call. The germline CDR1 and CDR2 sequences are MNHEY and SVGAGI. Trimming stripped 6 bases from V and 2 bases from J, with 4 bases between. This CDR3 has 11 amino acids. The CDR3 bases are TGTGCCAGCAGACTACAAGAGACCCAGTACTTC. Amino acids: CASRLQETQYF.